This T cell receptor (beta chain) was recovered during a study of T cells in tuberculosis. In regard to this clone: Its specificity is unknown.

CDR3 length equals 13 residues. The V gene's germline CDR1 is SNHLY and CDR2 FYNNEI. The germline V and J ends were trimmed by 3 bases and 8 bases, with 13 bases remaining between them. Using immunoSEQ multiplex PCR, the repertoire was profiled, and TCRdb retains in-frame clones only, with some absent. The sample shows some 31,000 clones, about 95% of them seen only once. Notes on the study in general: GMM-specific TCRs were nearer to active tuberculosis alpha repertoires, suggesting expansion. Classification accuracy was around 90% (AUROC over 0.85) with the GMM-specific repertoire. Samples were chosen by availability of cryopreserved specimens.

This clonotype was obtained from a donor aged 10 to 29 with latent tuberculosis or without tuberculosis infection. The sequenced material came from PBMCs. The gene calls are TRBV2 and TRBJ1-2; TRBD1 might be the D (6 bases). CDR3 bases: TGTGCCAGCAGTGAGGGGGGGCTTAGGGGCTACACCTTC. It codes for CASSEGGLRGYTF. Variable domain in full (rest from reference TRBV2 and TRBJ1-2): EPEVTQTPSHQVTQMGQEVILRCVPISNHLYFYWYRQILGQKVEFLVSFYNNEISEKSEIFDDQFSVERPDGSNFTLKIRSTKLEDSAMYFCASSEGGLRGYTFGSGTRLTVV.